This T cell receptor (beta chain) was identified during a study of cytomegalovirus exposure and HLA in healthy donors. In the study overall: The same platform as the roughly 670 first-cohort repertoires was used for the 110 or so validation repertoires, a later analysis reported.

As regards this clone: The antigen is unknown.

V lost 4 bases, J lost 5 bases, and 19 bases stayed unmatched. The CDR3 loop spans 18 amino acids. Looked up from germline, CDR1 is SGHNT and CDR2 is YYREEE (reference sequence). Separate from the approximately 650-subject first cohort, the roughly 110-subject validation cohort was the one that the donors belonged to. The protocol was immunoSEQ multiplex PCR, while the TCRdb copy is restricted to in-frame clones and leaves out a portion. The repertoire holds some 240,000 clones, with approximately 83% as singletons. General study results and limits: Cytomegalovirus association was assigned to approximately 160 TCR beta chains. Diagnosis of cytomegalovirus status made by the classifier reportedly showed high specificity and sensitivity.

This rearrangement joins TRBV5-4 to TRBJ2-5; 8 nucleotides match TRBD2. The origin of this receptor is a woman aged 30 to 39 in good health and CMV-seropositive. The sample taken for sequencing was PBMCs. This CDR3 is CASSDKSGGAGVGETQYF. Written as DNA, the CDR3 is TGTGCCAGCAGCGACAAGTCAGGAGGAGCGGGAGTTGGGGAGACCCAGTACTTC.